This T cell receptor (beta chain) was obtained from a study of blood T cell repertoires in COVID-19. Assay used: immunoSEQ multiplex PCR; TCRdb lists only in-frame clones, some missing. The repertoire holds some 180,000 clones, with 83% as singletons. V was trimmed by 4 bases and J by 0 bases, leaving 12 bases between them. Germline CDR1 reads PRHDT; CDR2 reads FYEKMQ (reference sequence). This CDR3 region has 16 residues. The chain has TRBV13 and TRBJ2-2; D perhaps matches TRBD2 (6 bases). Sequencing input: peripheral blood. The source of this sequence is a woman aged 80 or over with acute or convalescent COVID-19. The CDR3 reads CASSSRGGTNTGELFF. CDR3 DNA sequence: TGTGCCAGCAGCTCCCGCGGCGGGACGAACACCGGGGAGCTGTTTTTT.